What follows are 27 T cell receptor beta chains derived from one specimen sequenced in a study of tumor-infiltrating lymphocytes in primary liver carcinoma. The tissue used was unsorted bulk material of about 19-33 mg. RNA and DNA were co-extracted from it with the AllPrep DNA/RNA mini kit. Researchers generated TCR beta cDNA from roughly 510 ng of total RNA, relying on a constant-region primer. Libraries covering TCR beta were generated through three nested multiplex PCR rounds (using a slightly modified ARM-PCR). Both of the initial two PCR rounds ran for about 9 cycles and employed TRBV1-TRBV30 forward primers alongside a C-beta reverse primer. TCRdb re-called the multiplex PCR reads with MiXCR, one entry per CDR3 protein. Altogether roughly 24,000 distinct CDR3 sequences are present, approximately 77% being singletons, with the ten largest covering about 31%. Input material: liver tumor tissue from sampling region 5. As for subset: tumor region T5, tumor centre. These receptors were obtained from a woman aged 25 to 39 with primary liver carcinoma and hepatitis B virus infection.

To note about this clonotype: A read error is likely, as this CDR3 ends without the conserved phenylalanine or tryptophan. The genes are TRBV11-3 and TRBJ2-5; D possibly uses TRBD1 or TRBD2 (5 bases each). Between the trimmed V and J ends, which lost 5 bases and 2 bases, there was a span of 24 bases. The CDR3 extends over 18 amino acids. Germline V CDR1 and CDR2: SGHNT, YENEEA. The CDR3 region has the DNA TGTGCCAGCAGCCCTGGGGATTCTAGCCAGGGTATGCAAGAGACCCAGTACATC. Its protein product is CASSPGDSSQGMQETQYI.

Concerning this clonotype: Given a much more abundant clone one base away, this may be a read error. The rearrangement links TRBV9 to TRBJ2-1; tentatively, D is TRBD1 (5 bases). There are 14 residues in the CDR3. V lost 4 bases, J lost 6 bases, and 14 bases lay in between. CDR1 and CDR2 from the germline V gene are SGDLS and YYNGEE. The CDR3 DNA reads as TGTGCCAGCAGCAGGGGTTCCCTTAGCAATGAGCAGTTCTTC. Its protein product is CASSRGSLSNEQFF.

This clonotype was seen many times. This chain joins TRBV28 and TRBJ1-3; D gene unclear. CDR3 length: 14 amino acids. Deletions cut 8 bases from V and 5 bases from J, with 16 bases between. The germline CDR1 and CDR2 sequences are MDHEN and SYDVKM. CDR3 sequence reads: CASSTQLERNTIYF. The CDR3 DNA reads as TGTGCCAGCTCAACACAGTTGGAGAGAAACACCATATATTTT.

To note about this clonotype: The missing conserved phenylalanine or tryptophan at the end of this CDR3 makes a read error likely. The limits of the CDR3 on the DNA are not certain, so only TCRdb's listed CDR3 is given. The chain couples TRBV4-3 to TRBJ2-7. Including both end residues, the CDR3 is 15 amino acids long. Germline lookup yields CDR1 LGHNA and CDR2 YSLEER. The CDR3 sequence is CASSQLHDSSYEQYL.

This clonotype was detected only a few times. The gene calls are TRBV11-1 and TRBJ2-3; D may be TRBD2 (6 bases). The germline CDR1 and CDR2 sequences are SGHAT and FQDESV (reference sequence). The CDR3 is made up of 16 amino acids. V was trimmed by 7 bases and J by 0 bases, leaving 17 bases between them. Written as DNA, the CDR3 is TGTGCCAGCACCAAGGGAGTAGCGGTTAGCACAGATACGCAGTATTTT. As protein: CASTKGVAVSTDTQYF. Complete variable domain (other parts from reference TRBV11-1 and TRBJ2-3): EAEVAQSPRYKITEKSQAVAFWCDPISGHATLYWYRQILGQGPELLVQFQDESVVDDSQLPKDRFSAERLKGVDSTLKIQPAELGDSAMYLCASTKGVAVSTDTQYFGPGTRLTVL.

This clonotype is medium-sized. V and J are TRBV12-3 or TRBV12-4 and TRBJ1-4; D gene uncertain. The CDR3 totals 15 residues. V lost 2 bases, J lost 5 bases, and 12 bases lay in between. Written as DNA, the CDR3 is TGTGCCAGCAGTTTAAATCGGGGAGGAAATGAAAAACTGTTTTTT. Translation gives CASSLNRGGNEKLFF.

The CDR3 here is CASGRGEGRGRTVTNYGYTF. CDR3 nucleotides: TGCGCCAGCGGCCGAGGCGAAGGAAGGGGCAGGACCGTTACTAACTATGGCTACACCTTC. The chain has TRBV4-3 and TRBJ1-2, with D tentatively TRBD1 (5 bases). CDR3 length equals 20 residues. Germline V gene sequence: CDR1 LGHNA, CDR2 YSLEER. V lost 8 bases and J lost 0, with 31 bases in between.

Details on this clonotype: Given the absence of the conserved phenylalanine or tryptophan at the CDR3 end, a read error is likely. For the CDR3, the DNA is TGTGCCAGCAGTTACAAGGACGGTAACTCCTACGAGCAGTACTTA. This translates into CASSYKDGNSYEQYL. The chain combines TRBV6-5 with TRBJ2-7; D unclear. The CDR3 extends over 15 amino acids. The V gene lost 2 bases and the J gene lost 0 bases, with 11 bases spanning the gap. Germline lookup yields CDR1 MNHEY and CDR2 SVGAGI.

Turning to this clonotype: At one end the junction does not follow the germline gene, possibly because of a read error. In DNA, the CDR3 is TGTGCCAGCAGCTTAGTTAGCGGGAACTACGAGCAGAACTTC. Amino acid sequence: CASSLVSGNYEQNF. J is TRBJ2-7 and V is TRBV11-2; TRBD2 agrees at 8 bases. The CDR3 loop spans 14 amino acids. The germline CDR1 and CDR2 sequences are SGHAT and FQNNGV.

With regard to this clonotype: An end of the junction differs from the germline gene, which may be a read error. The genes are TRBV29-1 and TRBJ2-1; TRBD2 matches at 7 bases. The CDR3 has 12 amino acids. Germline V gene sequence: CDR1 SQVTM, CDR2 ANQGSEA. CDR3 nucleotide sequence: TGCAGCGCACTAAGGGACTACAACGAGCTGTTCTTC. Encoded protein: CSALRDYNELFF.

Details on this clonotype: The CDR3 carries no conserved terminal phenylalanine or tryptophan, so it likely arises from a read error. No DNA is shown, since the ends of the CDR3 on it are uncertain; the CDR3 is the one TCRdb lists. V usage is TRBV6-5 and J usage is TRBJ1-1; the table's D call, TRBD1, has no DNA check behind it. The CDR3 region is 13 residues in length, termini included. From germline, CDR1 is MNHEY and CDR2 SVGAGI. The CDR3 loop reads CASSLSTGTEAFI.

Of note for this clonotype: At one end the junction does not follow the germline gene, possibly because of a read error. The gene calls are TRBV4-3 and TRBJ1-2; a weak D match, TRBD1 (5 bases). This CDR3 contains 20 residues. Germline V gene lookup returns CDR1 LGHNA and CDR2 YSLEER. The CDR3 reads CASSQGVGRGRTATNYGYAF. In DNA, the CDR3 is TGCGCCAGCAGTCAAGGCGTAGGAAGGGGCAGGACCGCTACTAACTATGGCTACGCCTTC.

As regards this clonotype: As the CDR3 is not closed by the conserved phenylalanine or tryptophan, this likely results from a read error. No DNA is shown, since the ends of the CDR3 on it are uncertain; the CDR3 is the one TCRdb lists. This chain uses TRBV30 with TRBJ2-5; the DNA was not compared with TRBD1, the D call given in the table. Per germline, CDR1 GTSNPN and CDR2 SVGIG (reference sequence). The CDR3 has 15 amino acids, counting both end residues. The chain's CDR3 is CAWKVLGATLGTRYI.

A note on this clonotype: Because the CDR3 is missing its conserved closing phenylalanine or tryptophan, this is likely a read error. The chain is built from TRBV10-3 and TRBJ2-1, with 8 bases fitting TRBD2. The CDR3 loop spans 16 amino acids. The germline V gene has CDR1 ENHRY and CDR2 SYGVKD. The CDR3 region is CVISELAAGAYNEQFY. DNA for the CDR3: TGTGTCATCAGTGAGTTGGCAGCGGGAGCCTACAATGAGCAGTTCTAC.

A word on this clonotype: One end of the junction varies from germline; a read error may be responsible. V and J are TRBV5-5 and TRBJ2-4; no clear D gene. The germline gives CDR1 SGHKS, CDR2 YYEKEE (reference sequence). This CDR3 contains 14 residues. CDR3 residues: CDSILTWTANIQYF. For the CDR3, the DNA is TGTGACAGCATCTTGACATGGACGGCAAACATTCAGTACTTC.

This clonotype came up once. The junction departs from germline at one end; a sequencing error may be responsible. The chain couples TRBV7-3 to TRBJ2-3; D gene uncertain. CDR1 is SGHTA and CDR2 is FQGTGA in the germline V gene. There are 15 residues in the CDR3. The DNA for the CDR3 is TGCGCCAGCAGCCCCCATAAAGGCGGCACAGATACGCAGTATTTC. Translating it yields CASSPHKGGTDTQYF.

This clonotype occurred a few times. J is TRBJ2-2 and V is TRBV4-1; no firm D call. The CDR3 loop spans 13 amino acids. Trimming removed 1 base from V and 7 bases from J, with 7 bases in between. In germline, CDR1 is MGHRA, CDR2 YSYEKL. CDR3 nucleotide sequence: TGCGCCAGCAGCCAAGGACAAGGCGGGGAGCTGTTTTTT. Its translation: CASSQGQGGELFF.

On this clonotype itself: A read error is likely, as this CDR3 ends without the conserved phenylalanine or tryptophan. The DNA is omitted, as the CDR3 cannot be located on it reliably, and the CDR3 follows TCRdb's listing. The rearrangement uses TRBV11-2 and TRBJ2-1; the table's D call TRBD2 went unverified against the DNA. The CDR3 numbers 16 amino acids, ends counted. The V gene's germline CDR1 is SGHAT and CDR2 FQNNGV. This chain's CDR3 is CASSLSLDGSYNELYL.

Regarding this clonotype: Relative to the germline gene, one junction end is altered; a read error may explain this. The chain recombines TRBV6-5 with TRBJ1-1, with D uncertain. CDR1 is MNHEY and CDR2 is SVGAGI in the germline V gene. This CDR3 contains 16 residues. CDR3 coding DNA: TGTGCCATCAGTTACGGGAGCAGCGGAAGAGGAATTGAAGCTTTCTTT. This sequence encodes CAISYGSSGRGIEAFF.

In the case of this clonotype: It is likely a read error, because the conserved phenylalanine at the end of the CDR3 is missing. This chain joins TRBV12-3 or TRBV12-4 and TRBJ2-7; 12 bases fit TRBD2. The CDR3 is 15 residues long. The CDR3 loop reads CASSHGLAGRGKQYL. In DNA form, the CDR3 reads TGTGCTAGCAGTCATGGACTAGCGGGACGAGGCAAGCAGTACCTC.

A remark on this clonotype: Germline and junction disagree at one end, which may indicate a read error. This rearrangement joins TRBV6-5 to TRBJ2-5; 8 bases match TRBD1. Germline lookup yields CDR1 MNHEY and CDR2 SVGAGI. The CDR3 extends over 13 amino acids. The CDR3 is CASITDRGLTQYF. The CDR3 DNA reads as TGTGCCAGCATTACCGACAGGGGACTGACCCAATACTTC.

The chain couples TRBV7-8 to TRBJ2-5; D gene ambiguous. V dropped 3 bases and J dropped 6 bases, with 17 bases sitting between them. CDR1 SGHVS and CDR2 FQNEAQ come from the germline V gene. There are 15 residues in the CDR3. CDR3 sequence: CASSLEEADRKTQYF. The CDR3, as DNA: TGTGCCAGCAGCTTGGAAGAGGCCGATAGGAAGACCCAGTACTTC.

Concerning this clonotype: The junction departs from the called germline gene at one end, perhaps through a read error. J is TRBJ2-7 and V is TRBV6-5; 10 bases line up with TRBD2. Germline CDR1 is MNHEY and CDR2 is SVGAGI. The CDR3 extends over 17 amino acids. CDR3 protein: CAGSFAGTSVSSHEQYF. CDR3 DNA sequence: TGTGCCGGCAGCTTCGCCGGGACTAGCGTGAGCTCCCACGAGCAGTACTTC.

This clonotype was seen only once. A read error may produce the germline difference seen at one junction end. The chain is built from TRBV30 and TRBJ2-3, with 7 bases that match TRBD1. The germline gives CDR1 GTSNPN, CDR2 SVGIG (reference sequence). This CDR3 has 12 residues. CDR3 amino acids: CTWSIRDSAQYF. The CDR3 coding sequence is TGTACCTGGAGTATACGGGACAGTGCGCAGTATTTT.

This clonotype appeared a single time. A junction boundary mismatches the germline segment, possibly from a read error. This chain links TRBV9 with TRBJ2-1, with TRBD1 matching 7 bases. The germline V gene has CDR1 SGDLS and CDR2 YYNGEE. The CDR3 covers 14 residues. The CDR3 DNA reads TGTGCCAGCAACAGGGGTTCCCTTGGCAATGAGCAGTCCTTC. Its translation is CASNRGSLGNEQSF.

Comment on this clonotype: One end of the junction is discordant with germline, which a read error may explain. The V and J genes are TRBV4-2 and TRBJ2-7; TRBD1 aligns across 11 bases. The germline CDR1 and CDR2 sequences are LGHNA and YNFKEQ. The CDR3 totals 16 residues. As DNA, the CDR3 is TGTGCCAGCAGCCTAGATTCGGGACAGGGGGGGGAGGAGCAGTGCTTC. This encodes CASSLDSGQGGEEQCF.

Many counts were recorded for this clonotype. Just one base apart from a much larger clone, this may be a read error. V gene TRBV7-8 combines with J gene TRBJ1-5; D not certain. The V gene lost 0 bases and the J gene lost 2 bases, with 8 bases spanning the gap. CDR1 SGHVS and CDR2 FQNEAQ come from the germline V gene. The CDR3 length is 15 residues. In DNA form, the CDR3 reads TGTGCCAGCAGCTTAGCGCCGACCGGCAATCAGCCCCAGCATTTT. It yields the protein CASSLAPTGNQPQHF.